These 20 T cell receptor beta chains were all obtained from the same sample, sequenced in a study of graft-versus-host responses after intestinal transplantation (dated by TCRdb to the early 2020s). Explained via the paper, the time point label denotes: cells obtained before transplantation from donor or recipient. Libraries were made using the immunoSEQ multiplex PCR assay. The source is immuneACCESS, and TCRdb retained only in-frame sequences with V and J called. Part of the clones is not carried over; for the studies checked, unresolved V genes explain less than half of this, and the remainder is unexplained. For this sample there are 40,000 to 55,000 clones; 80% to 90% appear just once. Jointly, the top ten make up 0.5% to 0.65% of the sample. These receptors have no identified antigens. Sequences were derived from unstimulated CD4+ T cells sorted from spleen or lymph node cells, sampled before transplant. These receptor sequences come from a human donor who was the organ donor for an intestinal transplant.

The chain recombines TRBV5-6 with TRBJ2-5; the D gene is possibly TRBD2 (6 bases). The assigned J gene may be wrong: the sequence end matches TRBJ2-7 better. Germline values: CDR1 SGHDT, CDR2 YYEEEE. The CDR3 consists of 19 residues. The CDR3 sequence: CASSLSSLLGGTVSYEQYF. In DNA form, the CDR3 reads TGTGCCAGCAGCTTATCTTCGCTTCTGGGCGGGACCGTCTCCTACGAGCAGTACTTC.

CDR3 DNA: TGTGCCAGCAGCGCTCTAGACGGGATCGCCGGGACCCAGTACTTC. Translation gives CASSALDGIAGTQYF. The V call is TRBV9, the J call TRBJ2-5, with D possibly TRBD2 on 5 matching bases. Trimming removed 3 bases at V and 7 bases at J, with 19 bases between. The CDR3 consists of 15 residues. Germline V gene lookup returns CDR1 SGDLS and CDR2 YYNGEE.

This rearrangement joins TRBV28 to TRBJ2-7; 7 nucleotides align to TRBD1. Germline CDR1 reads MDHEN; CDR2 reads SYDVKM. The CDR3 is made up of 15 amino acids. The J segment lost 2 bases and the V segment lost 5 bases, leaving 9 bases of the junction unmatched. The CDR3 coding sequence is TGTGCCAGCAGTCTCACGGGACAGCCCCCCTACGAGCAGTACTTC. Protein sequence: CASSLTGQPPYEQYF.

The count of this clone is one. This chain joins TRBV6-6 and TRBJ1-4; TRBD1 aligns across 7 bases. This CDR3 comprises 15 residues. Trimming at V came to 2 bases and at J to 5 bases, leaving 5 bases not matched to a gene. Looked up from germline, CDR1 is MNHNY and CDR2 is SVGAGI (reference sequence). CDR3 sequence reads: CASSYIGTENEKLFF. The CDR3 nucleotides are TGTGCCAGCAGTTACATAGGGACAGAAAATGAAAAACTGTTTTTT.

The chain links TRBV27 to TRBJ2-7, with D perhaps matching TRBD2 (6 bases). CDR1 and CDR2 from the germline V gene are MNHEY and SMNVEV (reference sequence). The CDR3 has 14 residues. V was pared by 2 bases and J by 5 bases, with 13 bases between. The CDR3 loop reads CASSLGGAQNEQYF. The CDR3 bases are TGTGCCAGCAGTTTAGGAGGGGCGCAAAACGAGCAGTACTTC.

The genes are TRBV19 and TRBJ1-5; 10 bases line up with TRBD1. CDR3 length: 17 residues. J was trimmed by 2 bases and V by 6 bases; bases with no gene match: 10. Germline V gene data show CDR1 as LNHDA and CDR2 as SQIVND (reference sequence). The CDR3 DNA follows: TGTGCCAGTAGGAGACGAGGGACAGGGGAGGGCAATCAGCCCCAGCATTTT. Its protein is CASRRRGTGEGNQPQHF.

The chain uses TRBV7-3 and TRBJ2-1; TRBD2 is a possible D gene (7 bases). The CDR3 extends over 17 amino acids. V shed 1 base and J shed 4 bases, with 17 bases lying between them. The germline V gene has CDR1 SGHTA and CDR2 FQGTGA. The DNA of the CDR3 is TGTGCCAGCAGCTTAATCCCCGGACTAGGGGGATACAATGAGCAGTTCTTC. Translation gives CASSLIPGLGGYNEQFF.

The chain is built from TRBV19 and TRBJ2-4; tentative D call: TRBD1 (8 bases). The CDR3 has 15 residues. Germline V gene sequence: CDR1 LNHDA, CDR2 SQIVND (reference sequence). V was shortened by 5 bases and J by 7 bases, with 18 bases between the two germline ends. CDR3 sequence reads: CASSHTGGGVNIQYF. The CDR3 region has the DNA TGTGCCAGTAGTCATACAGGGGGAGGGGTGAACATTCAGTACTTC.

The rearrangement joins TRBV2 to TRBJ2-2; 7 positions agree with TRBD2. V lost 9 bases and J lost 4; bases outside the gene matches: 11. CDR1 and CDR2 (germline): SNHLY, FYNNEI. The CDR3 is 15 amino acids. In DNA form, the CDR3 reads TGTGCCAGATCGGGACTACCCGAGGGCACCGGGGAGCTGTTTTTT. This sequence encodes CARSGLPEGTGELFF.

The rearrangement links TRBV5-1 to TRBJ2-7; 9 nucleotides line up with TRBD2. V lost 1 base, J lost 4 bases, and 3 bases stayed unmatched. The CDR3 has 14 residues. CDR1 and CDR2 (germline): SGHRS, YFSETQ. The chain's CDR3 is CASSLPSGAYEQYF. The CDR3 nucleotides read TGCGCCAGCAGCTTGCCTAGCGGGGCATACGAGCAGTACTTC.

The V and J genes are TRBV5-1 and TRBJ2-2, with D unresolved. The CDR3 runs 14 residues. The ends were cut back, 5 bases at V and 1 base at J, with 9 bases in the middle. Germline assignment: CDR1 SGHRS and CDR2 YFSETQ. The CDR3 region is CASSWAGNTGELFF. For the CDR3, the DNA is TGCGCCAGCAGTTGGGCAGGGAACACCGGGGAGCTGTTTTTT.

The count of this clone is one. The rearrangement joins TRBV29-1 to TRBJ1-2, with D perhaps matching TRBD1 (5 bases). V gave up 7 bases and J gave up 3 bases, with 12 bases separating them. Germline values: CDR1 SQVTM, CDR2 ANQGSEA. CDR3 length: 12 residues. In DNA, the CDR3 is TGCAGCGGGACCAGGGTAGACTATGGCTACACCTTC. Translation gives CSGTRVDYGYTF.

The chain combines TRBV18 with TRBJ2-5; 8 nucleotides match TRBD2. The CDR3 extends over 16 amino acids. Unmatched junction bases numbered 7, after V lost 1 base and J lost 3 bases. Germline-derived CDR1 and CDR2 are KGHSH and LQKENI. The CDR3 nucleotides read TGTGCCAGCTCACCACGCGAGCGGGAGAAGAAAGAGACCCAGTACTTC. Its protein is CASSPREREKKETQYF. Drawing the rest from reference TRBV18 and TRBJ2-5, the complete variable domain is NAGVMQNPRHLVRRRGQEARLRCSPMKGHSHVYWYRQLPEEGLKFMVYLQKENIIDESGMPKERFSAEFPKEGPSILRIQQVVRGDSAAYFCASSPREREKKETQYFGPGTRLLVL.

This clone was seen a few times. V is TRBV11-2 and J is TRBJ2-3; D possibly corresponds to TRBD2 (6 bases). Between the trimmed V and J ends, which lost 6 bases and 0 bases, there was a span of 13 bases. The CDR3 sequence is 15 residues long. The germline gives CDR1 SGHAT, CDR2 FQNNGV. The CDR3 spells CASRSWGTSTDTQYF. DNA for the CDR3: TGTGCCAGCAGGTCCTGGGGGACTAGCACAGATACGCAGTATTTT. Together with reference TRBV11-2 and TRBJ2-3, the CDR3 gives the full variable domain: EAGVAQSPRYKIIEKRQSVAFWCNPISGHATLYWYQQILGQGPKLLIQFQNNGVVDDSQLPKDRFSAERLKGVDSTLKIQPAKLEDSAVYLCASRSWGTSTDTQYFGPGTRLTVL.

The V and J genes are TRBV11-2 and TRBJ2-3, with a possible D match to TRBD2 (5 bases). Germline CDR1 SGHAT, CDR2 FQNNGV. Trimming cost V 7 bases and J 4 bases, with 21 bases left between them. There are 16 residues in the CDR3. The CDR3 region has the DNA TGTGCCAGCACCCCCTCCCTGGCGGGCTTTCCAGATACGCAGTATTTT. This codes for CASTPSLAGFPDTQYF.

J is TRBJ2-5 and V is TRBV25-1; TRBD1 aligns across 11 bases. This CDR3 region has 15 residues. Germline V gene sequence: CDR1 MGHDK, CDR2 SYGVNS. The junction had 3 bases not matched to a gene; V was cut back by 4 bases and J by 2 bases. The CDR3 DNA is TGTGCCAGCAGTGTCGGACAGGGGGCACAAGAGACCCAGTACTTC. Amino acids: CASSVGQGAQETQYF.

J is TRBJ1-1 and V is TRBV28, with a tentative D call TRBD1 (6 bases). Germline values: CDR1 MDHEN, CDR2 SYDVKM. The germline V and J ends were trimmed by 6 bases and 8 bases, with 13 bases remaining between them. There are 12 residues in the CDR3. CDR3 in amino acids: CASSSTGSEAFF. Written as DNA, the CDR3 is TGTGCCAGCAGCTCGACAGGTTCAGAAGCTTTCTTT.

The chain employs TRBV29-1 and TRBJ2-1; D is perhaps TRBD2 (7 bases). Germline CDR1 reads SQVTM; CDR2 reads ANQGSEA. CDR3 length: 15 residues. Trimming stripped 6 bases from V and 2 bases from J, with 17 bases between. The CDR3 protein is CSVPRGGLPYNEQFF. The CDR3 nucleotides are TGCAGCGTGCCTAGGGGGGGTCTACCCTACAATGAGCAGTTCTTC.

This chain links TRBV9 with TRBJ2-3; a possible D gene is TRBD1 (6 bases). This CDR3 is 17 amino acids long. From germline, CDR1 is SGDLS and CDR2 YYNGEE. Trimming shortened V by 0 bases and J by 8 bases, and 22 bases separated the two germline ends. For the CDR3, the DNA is TGTGCCAGCAGCGTAGGAGGTGGACAGTCGGAGTTGAGTACGCAGTATTTT. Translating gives CASSVGGGQSELSTQYF.

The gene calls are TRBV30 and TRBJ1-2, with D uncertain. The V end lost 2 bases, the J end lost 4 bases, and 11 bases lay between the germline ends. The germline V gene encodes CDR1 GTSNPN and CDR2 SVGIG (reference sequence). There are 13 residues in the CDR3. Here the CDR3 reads CAWSSGRGYGYTF. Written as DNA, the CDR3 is TGTGCCTGGAGTTCGGGGAGAGGCTATGGCTACACCTTC.